This T cell receptor beta chain was sequenced during a study of shared clonotypes between healthy human individuals. CDR3 length: 14 residues. The V gene end was trimmed by 1 base and the J gene end by 7 bases; junction bases not matched to a gene: 5. The germline V gene has CDR1 MGHRA and CDR2 YSYEKL. Each replicate PCR on the sorted subsets used 200 ng DNA (around 30,000 T cell genomes). Using immunoSEQ multiplex PCR, the repertoire was profiled, and TCRdb retains in-frame clones only, with some absent. The data contain roughly 1,600,000 clones, roughly 98.5% of them seen just once; the ten biggest clones take up approximately 0.4%.

The clonotype was recovered from a man younger than 40 in good health. The sample was naive CD4+ T cells sorted from blood. The subset was: CD45RA+ positively selected. This chain links TRBV4-1 with TRBJ2-5, with 8 positions matching TRBD2. In nucleotides, the CDR3 is TGCGCCAGCAGCCAAGTGCCGGGAGGGGTGACCCAGTACTTC. Its translation: CASSQVPGGVTQYF.